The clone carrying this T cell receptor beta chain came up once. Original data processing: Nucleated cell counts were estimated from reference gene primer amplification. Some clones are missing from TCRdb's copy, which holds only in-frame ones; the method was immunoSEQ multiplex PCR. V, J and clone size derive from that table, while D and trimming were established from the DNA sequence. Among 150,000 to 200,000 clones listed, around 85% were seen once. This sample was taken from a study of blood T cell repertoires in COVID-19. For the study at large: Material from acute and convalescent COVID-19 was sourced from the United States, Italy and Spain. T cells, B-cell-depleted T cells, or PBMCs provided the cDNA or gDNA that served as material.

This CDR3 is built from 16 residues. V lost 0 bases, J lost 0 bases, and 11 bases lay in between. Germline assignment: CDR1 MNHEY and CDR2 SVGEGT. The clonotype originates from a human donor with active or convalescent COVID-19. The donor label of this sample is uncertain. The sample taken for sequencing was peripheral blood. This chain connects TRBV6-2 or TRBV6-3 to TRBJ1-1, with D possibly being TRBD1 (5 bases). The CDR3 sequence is CASSYSSDSLNTEAFF. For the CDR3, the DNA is TGTGCCAGCAGTTACTCGAGTGACAGTTTGAACACTGAAGCTTTCTTT.